The source of this T cell receptor beta chain is a study of cytomegalovirus exposure and HLA in healthy donors. Comments on this clone: Its antigen is currently unknown.

The PCR was carried out with 60 Vbeta primers and 13 Jbeta primers. The protocol was immunoSEQ multiplex PCR, while the TCRdb copy is restricted to in-frame clones and leaves out a portion. This sample has 90,000 to 120,000 clones, with about 68% found just once. Study observations and caveats: Previously analyzed data showed that most TCR beta V segments were productive at a frequency of about 87% or about 30%. Specific recognition of CMV antigens was confirmed in vitro for a few chains (all CMV-associated). Cytomegalovirus status, reportedly, was diagnosed with high specificity and sensitivity by the classifier. As a later analysis revealed, most CMV-associated TCR beta chains appeared HLA-restricted.

The V and J ends lost 1 base and 6 bases, in that order; junction bases with no gene match: 5. In germline, CDR1 is SGHRS, CDR2 YFSETQ. The CDR3 is 15 amino acids. The sequence was obtained from a man aged 25-45 years in good health and CMV-seropositive. The gene calls are TRBV5-1 and TRBJ2-3, with 10 bases fitting TRBD2. Sequences were obtained from PBMCs. This chain's CDR3 is CASSLPSGGDDTQYF. The DNA for the CDR3 is TGCGCCAGCAGCTTGCCTAGCGGGGGTGATGATACGCAGTATTTT.